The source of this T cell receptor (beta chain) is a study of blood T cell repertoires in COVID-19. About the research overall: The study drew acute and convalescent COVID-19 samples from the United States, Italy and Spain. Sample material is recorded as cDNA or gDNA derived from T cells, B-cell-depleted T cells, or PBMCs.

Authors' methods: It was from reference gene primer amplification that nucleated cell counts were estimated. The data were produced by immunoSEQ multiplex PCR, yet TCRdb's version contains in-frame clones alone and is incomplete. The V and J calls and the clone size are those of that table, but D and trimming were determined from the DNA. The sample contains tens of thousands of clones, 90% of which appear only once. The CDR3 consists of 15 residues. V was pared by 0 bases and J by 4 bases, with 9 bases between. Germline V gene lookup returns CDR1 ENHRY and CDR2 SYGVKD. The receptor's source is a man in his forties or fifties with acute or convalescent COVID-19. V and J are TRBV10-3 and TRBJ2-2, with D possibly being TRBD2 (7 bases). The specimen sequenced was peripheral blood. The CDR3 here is CAISESGGPTGELFF. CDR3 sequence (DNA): TGTGCCATCAGTGAGTCGGGGGGGCCCACCGGGGAGCTGTTTTTT.